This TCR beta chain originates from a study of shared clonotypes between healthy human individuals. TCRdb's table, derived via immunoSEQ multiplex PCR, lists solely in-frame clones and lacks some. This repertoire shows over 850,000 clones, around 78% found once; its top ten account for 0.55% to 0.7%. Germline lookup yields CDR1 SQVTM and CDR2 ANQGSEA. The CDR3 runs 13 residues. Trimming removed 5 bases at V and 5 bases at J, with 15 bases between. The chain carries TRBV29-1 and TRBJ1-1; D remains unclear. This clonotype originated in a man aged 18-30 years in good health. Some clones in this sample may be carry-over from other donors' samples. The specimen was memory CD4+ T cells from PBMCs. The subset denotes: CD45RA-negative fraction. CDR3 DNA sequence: TGCAGCGTTCTAAGGTTAGCGCGGACTGAAGCTTTCTTT. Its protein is CSVLRLARTEAFF.